Sequencing of this T cell receptor (beta chain) was carried out in a study of CD8+ T cells in alopecia areata. Study-wide background: Twice a day, 5 to 10 mg of oral tofacitinib was administered to treated patients.

Germline V gives CDR1 SGDLS, CDR2 YYNGEE. The CDR3 covers 15 residues. Trimming removed 0 bases from V and 0 bases from J, with 6 bases in between. The treatment here: oral pan-JAK inhibitor, 5-10 mg twice daily. Reverse transcribed after extraction, RNA yielded cDNA as the sequencing template. This table comes from immunoSEQ multiplex PCR, and its TCRdb copy is limited to in-frame clones, with some not included. Of under 350,000 clones in the sample, roughly 60% are singletons; the top ten hold under 2%. The TCR was taken from a human donor with alopecia areata. V usage is TRBV9 and J usage is TRBJ2-2; D remains ambiguous. Here the sequenced sample was CD4+ T cells sorted from blood, taken at week 24, from a patient treated with tofacitinib. CDR3 region: CASSVVTANTGELFF. CDR3 in DNA: TGTGCCAGCAGCGTAGTGACGGCGAACACCGGGGAGCTGTTTTTT.